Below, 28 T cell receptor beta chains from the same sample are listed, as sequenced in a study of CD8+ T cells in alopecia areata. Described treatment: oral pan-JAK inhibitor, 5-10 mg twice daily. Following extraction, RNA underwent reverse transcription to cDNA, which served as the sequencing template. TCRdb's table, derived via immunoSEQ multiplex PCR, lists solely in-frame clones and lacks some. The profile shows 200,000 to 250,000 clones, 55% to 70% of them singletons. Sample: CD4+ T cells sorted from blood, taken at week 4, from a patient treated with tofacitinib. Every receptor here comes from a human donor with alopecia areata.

CDR3 amino acids: CASQGGANTGELFF. CDR3 sequence (DNA): TGTGCCAGCCAGGGGGGGGCGAACACCGGGGAGCTGTTTTTT. The chain combines TRBV2 with TRBJ2-2, with D possibly called TRBD1 or TRBD2 (7 bases each). Between the trimmed V and J ends, which lost 8 bases and 0 bases, there was a span of 10 bases. CDR1 is SNHLY, CDR2 FYNNEI, per germline. The CDR3 covers 14 residues. Full variable domain (missing parts from reference TRBV2 and TRBJ2-2): EPEVTQTPSHQVTQMGQEVILRCVPISNHLYFYWYRQILGQKVEFLVSFYNNEISEKSEIFDDQFSVERPDGSNFTLKIRSTKLEDSAMYFCASQGGANTGELFFGEGSRLTVL.

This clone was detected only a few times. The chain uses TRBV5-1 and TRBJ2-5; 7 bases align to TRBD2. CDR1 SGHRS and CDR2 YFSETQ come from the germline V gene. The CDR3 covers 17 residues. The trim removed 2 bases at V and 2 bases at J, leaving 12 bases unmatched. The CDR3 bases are TGCGCCAGCAGCTTTTGGTCAGGGACTACCCTACAAGAGACCCAGTACTTC. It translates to CASSFWSGTTLQETQYF.

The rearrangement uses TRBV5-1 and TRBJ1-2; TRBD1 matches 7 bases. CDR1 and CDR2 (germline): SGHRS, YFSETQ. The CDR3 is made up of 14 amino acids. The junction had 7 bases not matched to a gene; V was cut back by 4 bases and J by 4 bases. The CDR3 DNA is TGCGCCAGCAGCCCCGGACAGGCTTTCTATGGCTACACCTTC. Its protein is CASSPGQAFYGYTF.

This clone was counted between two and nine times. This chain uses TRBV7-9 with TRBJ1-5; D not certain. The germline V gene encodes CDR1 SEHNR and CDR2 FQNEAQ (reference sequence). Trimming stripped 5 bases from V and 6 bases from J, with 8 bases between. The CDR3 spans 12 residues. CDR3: CASSAGIQPQHF. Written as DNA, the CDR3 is TGTGCCAGCAGCGCGGGTATTCAGCCCCAGCATTTT.

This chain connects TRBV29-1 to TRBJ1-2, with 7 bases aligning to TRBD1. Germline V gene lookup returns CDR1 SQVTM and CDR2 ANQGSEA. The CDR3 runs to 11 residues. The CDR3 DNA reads TGCAGAGTCCAGGGGGTGGAGGGCTACACCTTC. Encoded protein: CRVQGVEGYTF.

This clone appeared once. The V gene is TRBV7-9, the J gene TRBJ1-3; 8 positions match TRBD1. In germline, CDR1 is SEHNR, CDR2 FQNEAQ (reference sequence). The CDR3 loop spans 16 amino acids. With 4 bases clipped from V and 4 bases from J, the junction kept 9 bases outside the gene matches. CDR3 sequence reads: CASSSLTGERGNTIYF. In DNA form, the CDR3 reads TGTGCCAGCAGCTCCCTGACAGGGGAGAGGGGAAACACCATATATTTT.

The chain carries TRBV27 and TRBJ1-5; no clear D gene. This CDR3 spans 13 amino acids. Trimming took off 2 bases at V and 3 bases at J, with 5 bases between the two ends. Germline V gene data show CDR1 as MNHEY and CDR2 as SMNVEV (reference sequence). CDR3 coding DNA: TGTGCCAGCAGTTTACGCCCCAATCAGCCCCAGCATTTT. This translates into CASSLRPNQPQHF.

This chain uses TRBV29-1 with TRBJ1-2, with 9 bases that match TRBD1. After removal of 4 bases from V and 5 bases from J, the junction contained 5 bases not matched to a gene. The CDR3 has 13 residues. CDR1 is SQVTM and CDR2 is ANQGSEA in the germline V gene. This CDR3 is CSVGTGTGYGYTF. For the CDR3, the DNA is TGCAGCGTTGGAACCGGGACAGGGTATGGCTACACCTTC.

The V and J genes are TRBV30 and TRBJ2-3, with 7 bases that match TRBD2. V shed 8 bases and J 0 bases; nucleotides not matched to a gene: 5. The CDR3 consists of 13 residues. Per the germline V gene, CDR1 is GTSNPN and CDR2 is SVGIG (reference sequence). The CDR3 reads CAGRGSSTDTQYF. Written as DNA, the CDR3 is TGTGCCGGGCGGGGGTCTAGCACAGATACGCAGTATTTT. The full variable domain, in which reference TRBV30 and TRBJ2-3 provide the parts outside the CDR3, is SQTIHQWPATLVQPVGSPLSLECTVEGTSNPNLYWYRQAAGRGLQLLFYSVGIGQISSEVPQNLSASRPQDRQFILSSKKLLLSDSGFYLCAGRGSSTDTQYFGPGTRLTVL.

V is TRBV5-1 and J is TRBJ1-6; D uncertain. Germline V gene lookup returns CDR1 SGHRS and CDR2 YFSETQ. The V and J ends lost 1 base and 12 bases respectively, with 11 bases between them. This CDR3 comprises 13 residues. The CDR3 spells CASSLSEGGPLHF. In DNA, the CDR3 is TGCGCCAGCAGCTTGTCTGAGGGAGGACCCCTCCACTTT.

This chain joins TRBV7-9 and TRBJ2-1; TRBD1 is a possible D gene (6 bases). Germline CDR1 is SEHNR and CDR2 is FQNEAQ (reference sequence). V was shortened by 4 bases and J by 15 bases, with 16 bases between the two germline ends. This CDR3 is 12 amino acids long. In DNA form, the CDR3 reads TGTGCCAGCAGCTCCCGGACAGCCTCTCCGTTCTTC. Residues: CASSSRTASPFF.

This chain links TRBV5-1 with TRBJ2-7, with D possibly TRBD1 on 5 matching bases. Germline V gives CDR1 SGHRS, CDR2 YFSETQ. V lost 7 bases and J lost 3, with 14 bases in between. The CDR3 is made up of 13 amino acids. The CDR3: CASRQGSNYEQYF. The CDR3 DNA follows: TGCGCCAGCCGGCAGGGCTCCAACTACGAGCAGTACTTC. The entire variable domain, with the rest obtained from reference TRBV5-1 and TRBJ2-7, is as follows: KAGVTQTPRYLIKTRGQQVTLSCSPISGHRSVSWYQQTPGQGLQFLFEYFSETQRNKGNFPGRFSGRQFSNSRSEMNVSTLELGDSALYLCASRQGSNYEQYFGPGTRLTVT.

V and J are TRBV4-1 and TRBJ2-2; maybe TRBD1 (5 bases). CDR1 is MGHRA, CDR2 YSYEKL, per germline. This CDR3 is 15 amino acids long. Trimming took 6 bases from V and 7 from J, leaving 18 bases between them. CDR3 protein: CASSNAQGPIGELFF. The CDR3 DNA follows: TGCGCCAGCAGTAACGCGCAGGGTCCGATCGGGGAGCTGTTTTTT.

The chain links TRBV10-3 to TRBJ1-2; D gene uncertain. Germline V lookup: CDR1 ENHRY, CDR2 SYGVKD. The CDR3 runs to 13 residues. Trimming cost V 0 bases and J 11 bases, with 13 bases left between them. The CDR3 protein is CAISESNSPRYTF. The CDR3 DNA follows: TGTGCCATCAGTGAGTCGAACAGCCCTCGGTACACCTTC.

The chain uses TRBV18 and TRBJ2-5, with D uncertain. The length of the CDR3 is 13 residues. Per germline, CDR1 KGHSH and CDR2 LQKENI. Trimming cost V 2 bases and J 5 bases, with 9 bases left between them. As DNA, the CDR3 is TGTGCCAGCTCACCAAGAGTGGCGGAGACCCAGTACTTC. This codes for CASSPRVAETQYF.

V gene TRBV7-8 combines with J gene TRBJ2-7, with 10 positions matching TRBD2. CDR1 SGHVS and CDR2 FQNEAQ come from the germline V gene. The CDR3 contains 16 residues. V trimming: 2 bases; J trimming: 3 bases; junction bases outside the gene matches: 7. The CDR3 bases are TGTGCCAGCAGCTTAACGTCTAGCGGGGGAAGCTACGAGCAGTACTTC. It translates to CASSLTSSGGSYEQYF.

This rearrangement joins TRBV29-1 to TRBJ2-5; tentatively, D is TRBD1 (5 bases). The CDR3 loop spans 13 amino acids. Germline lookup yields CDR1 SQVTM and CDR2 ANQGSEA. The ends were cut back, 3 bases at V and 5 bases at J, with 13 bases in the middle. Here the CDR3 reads CSVDFDSRETQYF. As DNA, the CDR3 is TGCAGCGTTGACTTTGACAGCCGGGAGACCCAGTACTTC.

DNA of the CDR3: TGCAGTGCTAGAGTGATCAACGAGCAGTACTTC. Translated: CSARVINEQYF. V usage is TRBV20-1 and J usage is TRBJ2-7; D gene unclear. Germline CDR1 DFQATT, CDR2 SNEGSKA (reference sequence). Trimming removed 1 base from V and 5 bases from J, with 6 bases in between. CDR3 length: 11 residues.

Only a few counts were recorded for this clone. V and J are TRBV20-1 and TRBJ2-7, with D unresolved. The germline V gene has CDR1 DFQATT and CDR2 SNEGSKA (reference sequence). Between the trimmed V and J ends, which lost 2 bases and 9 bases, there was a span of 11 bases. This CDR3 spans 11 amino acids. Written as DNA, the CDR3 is TGCAGTGCTAGAAGTCTGACTGGGCAGTACTTC. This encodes CSARSLTGQYF.

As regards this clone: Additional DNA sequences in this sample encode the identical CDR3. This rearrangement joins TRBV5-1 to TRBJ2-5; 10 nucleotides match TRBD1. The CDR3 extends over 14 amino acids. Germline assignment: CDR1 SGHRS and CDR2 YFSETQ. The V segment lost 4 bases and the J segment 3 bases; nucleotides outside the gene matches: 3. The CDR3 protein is CASSLTGGEETQYF. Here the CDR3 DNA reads TGCGCCAGCAGCCTGACAGGGGGCGAAGAGACCCAGTACTTC.

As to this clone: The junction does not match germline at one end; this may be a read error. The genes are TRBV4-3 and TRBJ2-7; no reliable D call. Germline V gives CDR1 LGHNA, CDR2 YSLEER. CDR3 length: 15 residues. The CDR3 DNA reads TGCGCCAGCAGCCAAAGTTGGTCTAGTACTGGCTCCAAGAGCTTC. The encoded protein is CASSQSWSSTGSKSF.

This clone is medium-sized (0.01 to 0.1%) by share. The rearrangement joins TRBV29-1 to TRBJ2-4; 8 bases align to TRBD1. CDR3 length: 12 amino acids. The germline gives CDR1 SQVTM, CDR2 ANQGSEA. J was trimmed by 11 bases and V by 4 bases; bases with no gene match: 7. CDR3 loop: CSVARDRGFQYF. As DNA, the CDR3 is TGCAGCGTTGCCCGAGACAGGGGTTTTCAGTACTTC.

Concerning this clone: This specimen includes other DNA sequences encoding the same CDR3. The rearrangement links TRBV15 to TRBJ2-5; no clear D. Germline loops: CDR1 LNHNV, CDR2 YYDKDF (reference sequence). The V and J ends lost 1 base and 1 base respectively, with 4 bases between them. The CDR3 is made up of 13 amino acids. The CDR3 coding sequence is TGTGCCACCAGCAGAGGCAGCCAAGAGACCCAGTACTTC. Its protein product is CATSRGSQETQYF.

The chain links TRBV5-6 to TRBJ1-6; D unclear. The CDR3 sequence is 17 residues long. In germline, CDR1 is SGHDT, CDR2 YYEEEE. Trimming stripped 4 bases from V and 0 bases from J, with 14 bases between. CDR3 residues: CASSTIQVGSYNSPLHF. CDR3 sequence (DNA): TGTGCCAGCAGCACAATCCAGGTCGGCTCCTATAATTCACCCCTCCACTTT.

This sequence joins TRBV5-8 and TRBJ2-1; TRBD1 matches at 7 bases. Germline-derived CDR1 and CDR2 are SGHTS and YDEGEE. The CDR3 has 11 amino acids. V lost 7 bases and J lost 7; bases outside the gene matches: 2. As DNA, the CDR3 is TGTGCCAGCCACAGGGGTAATGAGCAGTTCTTC. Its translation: CASHRGNEQFF.

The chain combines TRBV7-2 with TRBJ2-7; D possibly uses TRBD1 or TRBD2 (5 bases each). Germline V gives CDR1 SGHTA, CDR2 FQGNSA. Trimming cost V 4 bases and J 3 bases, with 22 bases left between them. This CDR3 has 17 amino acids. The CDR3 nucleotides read TGTGCCAGCAGCTCCACTGGAGGACATCCGGGATTCTACGAGCAGTACTTC. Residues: CASSSTGGHPGFYEQYF.

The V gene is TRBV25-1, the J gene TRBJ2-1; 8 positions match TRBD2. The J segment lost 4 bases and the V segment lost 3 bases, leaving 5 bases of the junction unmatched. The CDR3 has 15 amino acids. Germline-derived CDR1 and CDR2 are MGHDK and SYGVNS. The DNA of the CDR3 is TGTGCCAGCAGTGACTGGGGCGGGGGGTACAATGAGCAGTTCTTC. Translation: CASSDWGGGYNEQFF.

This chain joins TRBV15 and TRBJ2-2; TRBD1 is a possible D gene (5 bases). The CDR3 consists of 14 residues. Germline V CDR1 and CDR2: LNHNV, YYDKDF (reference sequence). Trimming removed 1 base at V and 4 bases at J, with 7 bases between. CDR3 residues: CATSRGGATGELFF. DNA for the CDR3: TGTGCCACCAGCAGAGGTGGGGCCACCGGGGAGCTGTTTTTT.